The clone carrying this T cell receptor beta chain showed up many times. The sample originates from a study of CD8 T cells in ankylosing spondylitis. CDR1 is ENHRY, CDR2 SYGVKD, per germline. V lost 3 bases to trimming and J lost 0 bases; unmatched junction nucleotides: 2. The CDR3 covers 15 residues. It was by quantitative 5'-RACE with molecular barcodes that TCR beta libraries were made. Each CDR3 protein is one row after TCRdb ran MiXCR on the 5' RACE reads. The data show about 200,000 distinct CDR3 sequences, with under 30% seen just once and 6.6% held by the top ten. The receptor comes from a male donor with ankylosing spondylitis or in good health (not recorded which). V and J are TRBV10-3 and TRBJ2-1, with 7 bases identical to TRBD2. The sequenced sample consisted of blood, either unsorted or a sorted T cell fraction (not recorded which). CDR3 sequence reads: CAISDRGSSYNEQFF. The CDR3 coding sequence is TGTGCCATCAGTGATCGCGGGAGCTCCTACAATGAGCAGTTCTTC.